What follows are 28 T cell receptor beta chains derived from one specimen sequenced in a study of immune evolution from preneoplasia to lung adenocarcinoma. Produced via immunoSEQ multiplex PCR; TCRdb's table is partial and in-frame only. The table includes 15,000 to 20,000 clones, approximately 86% detected once. Sample: FFPE invasive lung adenocarcinoma tissue. The origin of the receptors is a person between 70 and 80 years old with invasive lung adenocarcinoma.

J is TRBJ2-1 and V is TRBV2; 9 positions match TRBD2. Germline loops: CDR1 SNHLY, CDR2 FYNNEI. Unmatched junction bases numbered 4, after V lost 7 bases and J lost 0 bases. This CDR3 is built from 15 residues. The DNA of the CDR3 is TGTGCCAGCAACAGCGGGGGGATCTCCTACAATGAGCAGTTCTTC. Amino acids: CASNSGGISYNEQFF.

The CDR3 is CASSTRRVTADTQYF. The CDR3 coding sequence is TGTGCCAGCAGCACCCGCAGGGTGACGGCAGATACGCAGTATTTT. The chain uses TRBV13 and TRBJ2-3; D possibly corresponds to TRBD1 (5 bases). V lost 5 bases to trimming and J lost 4 bases, with 16 bases between them. The CDR3 totals 15 residues. CDR1 is PRHDT, CDR2 FYEKMQ, per germline (reference sequence).

The chain combines TRBV6-6 with TRBJ2-7; TRBD1 agrees at 9 bases. Germline assignment: CDR1 MNHNY and CDR2 SVGAGI (reference sequence). Germline trimming cut 6 bases from V and 6 bases from J; bases unmatched to any gene: 3. The CDR3 is 12 amino acids. CDR3 DNA: TGTGCCAGCAGCGGGACAGGGCGCGAGCAGTACTTC. Its translation: CASSGTGREQYF.

J is TRBJ2-5 and V is TRBV27; 7 bases line up with TRBD1. Germline V lookup: CDR1 MNHEY, CDR2 SMNVEV (reference sequence). The CDR3 is 15 amino acids. The V and J ends lost 3 bases and 2 bases, in that order; junction bases with no gene match: 6. CDR3 nucleotide sequence: TGTGCCAGCAGTTTGGCGGCAGGGGGTCAAGAGACCCAGTACTTC. Protein sequence: CASSLAAGGQETQYF.

V gene TRBV2 combines with J gene TRBJ2-3; D not resolved. V was clipped by 0 bases and J by 1 base, with 23 bases between them. Germline assignment: CDR1 SNHLY and CDR2 FYNNEI. The CDR3 consists of 20 residues. The CDR3: CASSEAPPRHSPTGTDTQYF. CDR3 DNA: TGTGCCAGCAGTGAAGCACCACCGAGACACTCTCCCACGGGCACAGATACGCAGTATTTT.

J is TRBJ1-3 and V is TRBV29-1; no reliable D call. Trimming cost V 6 bases and J 0 bases, with 12 bases left between them. Per germline, CDR1 SQVTM and CDR2 ANQGSEA. The CDR3 covers 14 residues. CDR3 region: CSVMTWTSGNTIYF. The CDR3, as DNA: TGCAGCGTCATGACGTGGACCTCTGGAAACACCATATATTTT.

The rearrangement links TRBV27 to TRBJ1-4; D is unresolved. Deletions cut 6 bases from V and 3 bases from J, with 14 bases between. The CDR3 is made up of 15 amino acids. Germline V CDR1 and CDR2: MNHEY, SMNVEV (reference sequence). The CDR3 protein is CASSHGKGPNEKLFF. CDR3 in DNA: TGTGCCAGCAGCCATGGGAAAGGACCTAATGAAAAACTGTTTTTT.

V and J are TRBV28 and TRBJ2-1, with 7 bases matching TRBD2. The CDR3 runs 15 residues. V lost 1 base and J lost 10; bases outside the gene matches: 10. Germline loops: CDR1 MDHEN, CDR2 SYDVKM. CDR3 sequence: CASSLSAGVAGEQFF. Written as DNA, the CDR3 is TGTGCCAGCAGTTTATCGGCGGGGGTGGCTGGGGAGCAGTTCTTC.

The rearrangement joins TRBV5-4 to TRBJ2-3; D may be TRBD2 (6 bases). The length of the CDR3 is 14 residues. Germline CDR1 SGHNT, CDR2 YYREEE (reference sequence). V lost 0 bases and J lost 5, with 10 bases in between. CDR3 DNA sequence: TGTGCCAGCAGCTTGGGACTAGGTCTAGATACGCAGTATTTT. Its protein is CASSLGLGLDTQYF. Complete variable domain (other parts from reference TRBV5-4 and TRBJ2-3): ETGVTQSPTHLIKTRGQQVTLRCSSQSGHNTVSWYQQALGQGPQFIFQYYREEENGRGNFPPRFSGLQFPNYSSELNVNALELDDSALYLCASSLGLGLDTQYFGPGTRLTVL.

This rearrangement joins TRBV5-1 to TRBJ2-1; no reliable D call. V gave up 5 bases and J gave up 6 bases, with 6 bases separating them. The CDR3 consists of 11 residues. The germline gives CDR1 SGHRS, CDR2 YFSETQ. The DNA of the CDR3 is TGCGCCAGCAGACTGGGCAATGAGCAGTTCTTC. Protein product: CASRLGNEQFF.

The chain's CDR3 is CASSAGQLAYEQYF. The CDR3 DNA sequence: TGTGCCAGCAGTGCAGGGCAGCTCGCCTACGAGCAGTACTTC. This sequence joins TRBV2 and TRBJ2-7; D may be TRBD1 (5 bases). Germline CDR1 SNHLY, CDR2 FYNNEI. The CDR3 contains 14 residues. V lost 4 bases, J lost 2 bases, and 12 bases lay in between.

The chain links TRBV29-1 to TRBJ2-3; the match to TRBD2 covers 8 bases. The germline V gene encodes CDR1 SQVTM and CDR2 ANQGSEA. CDR3 length equals 14 residues. J gave up 4 bases and V 2 bases, and 5 bases lay outside the gene matches. CDR3 nucleotide sequence: TGCAGCGTTGAACAGGGACTAGTATCAGATACGCAGTATTTT. Translation: CSVEQGLVSDTQYF.

The gene calls are TRBV7-8 and TRBJ2-5; no firm D call. Germline CDR1 and CDR2: SGHVS and FQNEAQ. V dropped 5 bases and J dropped 1 base, with 11 bases sitting between them. The CDR3 sequence is 14 residues long. CDR3 DNA: TGTGCCAGCAGCGCGGACGGGTTCCAAGAGACCCAGTACTTC. Translating it yields CASSADGFQETQYF.

The CDR3 loop reads CASSLPGQGWSEQYF. As DNA, the CDR3 is TGTGCCAGCAGCCTGCCGGGACAGGGTTGGAGCGAGCAGTACTTC. V usage is TRBV28 and J usage is TRBJ2-7; 9 bases match TRBD1. This CDR3 has 15 amino acids. CDR1 and CDR2 from the germline V gene are MDHEN and SYDVKM. The junction had 12 bases not matched to a gene; V was cut back by 6 bases and J by 6 bases.

The rearrangement uses TRBV15 and TRBJ2-2; D is undetermined. The CDR3 sequence is 12 residues long. CDR1 and CDR2 from the germline V gene are LNHNV and YYDKDF (reference sequence). Trimming left V 0 bases short and J 5 bases short, with 1 base between. The CDR3 DNA follows: TGTGCCACCAGCAGAGATACCGGGGAGCTGTTTTTT. Protein product: CATSRDTGELFF.

A single count supports this clone. This chain uses TRBV6-5 with TRBJ2-7; the D gene could be TRBD1 or TRBD2 (5 bases each). This CDR3 contains 15 residues. Germline lookup yields CDR1 MNHEY and CDR2 SVGAGI. V lost 2 bases to trimming and J lost 8 bases, with 19 bases between them. The CDR3 DNA reads TGTGCCAGCAGTTACACCGGGGCCTATGGCCCCCAGCAGTACTTC. The encoded protein is CASSYTGAYGPQQYF.

In its sample, this clone was seen once. CDR3 coding DNA: TGTGCCAGCAGCTCGGGACAGCATAATGAAAAACTGTTTTTT. This translates into CASSSGQHNEKLFF. The J gene is TRBJ1-4, the V gene TRBV11-2, with 7 bases that match TRBD1. The CDR3 consists of 14 residues. V gave up 4 bases and J gave up 4 bases; unmatched junction bases: 3. The germline V gene encodes CDR1 SGHAT and CDR2 FQNNGV.

The chain recombines TRBV7-2 with TRBJ2-7; TRBD2 is a possible D gene (6 bases). This CDR3 has 15 amino acids. The V end lost 5 bases, the J end lost 2 bases, and 16 bases lay between the germline ends. Germline V gives CDR1 SGHTA, CDR2 FQGNSA. This CDR3 is CASSPYPGGTYEQYF. The DNA for the CDR3 is TGTGCCAGCAGCCCGTATCCTGGCGGGACCTACGAGCAGTACTTC.

CDR3 protein: CASSQVGQPQHF. In DNA, the CDR3 is TGTGCCAGCAGCCAAGTAGGGCAGCCCCAGCATTTT. This sequence joins TRBV4-2 and TRBJ1-5; no clear D gene. V lost 1 base and J 7 bases, leaving 5 bases between the germline ends. This CDR3 comprises 12 residues. Germline assignment: CDR1 LGHNA and CDR2 YNFKEQ.

The genes are TRBV10-1 and TRBJ1-1; D unresolved. Germline CDR1 and CDR2: WNHNN and SYGVQD (reference sequence). The CDR3 consists of 14 residues. V gave up 0 bases and J gave up 6 bases, with 11 bases separating them. CDR3 bases: TGCGCCAGCAGTGAGTCGATCCTGCGCCCTGAAGCTTTCTTT. Translation gives CASSESILRPEAFF.

The chain joins TRBV7-8 to TRBJ1-4, with 7 bases identical to TRBD1. Germline assignment: CDR1 SGHVS and CDR2 FQNEAQ. The CDR3 extends over 15 amino acids. The ends lost 5 bases at V and 2 bases at J; junction bases unmatched: 5. The CDR3: CASSKGAGTNEKLFF. The CDR3 DNA reads as TGTGCCAGCAGCAAGGGGGCAGGGACTAATGAAAAACTGTTTTTT. The complete variable domain, with remaining parts taken from reference TRBV7-8 and TRBJ1-4, reads GAGVSQSPRYKVAKRGQDVALRCDPISGHVSLFWYQQALGQGPEFLTYFQNEAQLDKSGLPSDRFFAERPEGSVSTLKIQRTQQEDSAVYLCASSKGAGTNEKLFFGSGTQLSVL.

The chain is built from TRBV15 and TRBJ2-5; D remains ambiguous. V was trimmed by 0 bases and J by 1 base, leaving 9 bases between them. Germline V gene lookup returns CDR1 LNHNV and CDR2 YYDKDF (reference sequence). The length of the CDR3 is 15 residues. This CDR3 is CATSRDLAGQETQYF. CDR3 sequence (DNA): TGTGCCACCAGCAGAGATTTGGCCGGCCAAGAGACCCAGTACTTC.

The genes are TRBV6-6 and TRBJ2-5; TRBD2 might be the D (5 bases). The CDR3 runs 13 residues. Per the germline V gene, CDR1 is MNHNY and CDR2 is SVGAGI (reference sequence). V lost 6 bases, J lost 2 bases, and 10 bases lay in between. The CDR3 here is CASSRGQQETQYF. The DNA of the CDR3 is TGTGCCAGCAGCCGGGGTCAACAAGAGACCCAGTACTTC.

The V gene is TRBV5-1, the J gene TRBJ1-3; perhaps TRBD1 as D (5 bases). CDR1 is SGHRS and CDR2 is YFSETQ in the germline V gene. The CDR3 covers 13 residues. V was cut by 7 bases and J by 3 bases, with 11 bases left in between. The CDR3 region is CASCQGDGNTIYF. The DNA for the CDR3 is TGCGCCAGCTGCCAGGGTGATGGAAACACCATATATTTT.

V and J are TRBV15 and TRBJ2-3; 10 nucleotides align to TRBD1. CDR1 and CDR2 from the germline V gene are LNHNV and YYDKDF (reference sequence). CDR3 length: 16 amino acids. After removal of 0 bases from V and 6 bases from J, the junction contained 6 bases not matched to a gene. CDR3 loop: CATSRDMGQGQDTQYF. Written as DNA, the CDR3 is TGTGCCACCAGCAGAGATATGGGACAGGGGCAGGATACGCAGTATTTT. Together with reference TRBV15 and TRBJ2-3, the CDR3 gives the full variable domain: DAMVIQNPRYQVTQFGKPVTLSCSQTLNHNVMYWYQQKSSQAPKLLFHYYDKDFNNEADTPDNFQSRRPNTSFCFLDIRSPGLGDTAMYLCATSRDMGQGQDTQYFGPGTRLTVL.

This rearrangement joins TRBV28 to TRBJ1-2, with D possibly matching TRBD1 (5 bases). Trimming removed 2 bases from V and 4 bases from J, with 11 bases in between. The CDR3 loop spans 14 amino acids. From germline, CDR1 is MDHEN and CDR2 SYDVKM. The CDR3 reads CASSLPRGSYGYTF. Written as DNA, the CDR3 is TGTGCCAGCAGTTTACCTCGGGGGAGCTATGGCTACACCTTC.

The chain has TRBV30 and TRBJ2-5; 9 bases agree with TRBD2. Losses at the gene ends were 0 bases for V and 2 bases for J; bases not matched to a gene: 4. The CDR3 is made up of 15 amino acids. Looked up from germline, CDR1 is GTSNPN and CDR2 is SVGIG (reference sequence). In DNA form, the CDR3 reads TGTGCCTGGAGTGTGGGTCTAGCGGGACAAGAGACCCAGTACTTC. It yields the protein CAWSVGLAGQETQYF. Full variable domain (remainder filled in from reference TRBV30 and TRBJ2-5): SQTIHQWPATLVQPVGSPLSLECTVEGTSNPNLYWYRQAAGRGLQLLFYSVGIGQISSEVPQNLSASRPQDRQFILSSKKLLLSDSGFYLCAWSVGLAGQETQYFGPGTRLLVL.

This chain connects TRBV28 to TRBJ1-3; D gene unclear. The germline CDR1 and CDR2 sequences are MDHEN and SYDVKM. Trimming shortened V by 2 bases and J by 0 bases, and 8 bases separated the two germline ends. The CDR3 has 15 amino acids. CDR3: CASSLRHTSGNTIYF. The CDR3 DNA is TGTGCCAGCAGTTTAAGACATACCTCTGGAAACACCATATATTTT.